This paragraph covers one T cell receptor (beta chain) sequence. The antigen remains unidentified. The data were produced by immunoSEQ multiplex PCR, yet TCRdb's version contains in-frame clones alone and is incomplete. Among some 120,000 clones listed, roughly 87% were seen once. V was pared by 0 bases and J by 4 bases, with 7 bases between. There are 13 residues in the CDR3. Germline assignment: CDR1 SGHRS and CDR2 YFSETQ. These data originate in a study of T cell responses to AZD1222 COVID-19 vaccine. In the study overall: Both about-4-week and about-12-week second-dose recipients were combined. Study observations and caveats: There were mostly white British donors and more females than males, and clonal diversity was possibly underestimated. Spike-specific TCR breadth and depth grew following two AZD1222 doses.

The TCR comes from an adult in good health. The source was peripheral blood, collected on day 0 of AZD1222 vaccination. The chain uses TRBV5-1 and TRBJ2-5; D is ambiguous. The CDR3 bases are TGCGCCAGCAGCTTGGCCGACCGAGAGACCCAGTACTTC. Residues: CASSLADRETQYF.